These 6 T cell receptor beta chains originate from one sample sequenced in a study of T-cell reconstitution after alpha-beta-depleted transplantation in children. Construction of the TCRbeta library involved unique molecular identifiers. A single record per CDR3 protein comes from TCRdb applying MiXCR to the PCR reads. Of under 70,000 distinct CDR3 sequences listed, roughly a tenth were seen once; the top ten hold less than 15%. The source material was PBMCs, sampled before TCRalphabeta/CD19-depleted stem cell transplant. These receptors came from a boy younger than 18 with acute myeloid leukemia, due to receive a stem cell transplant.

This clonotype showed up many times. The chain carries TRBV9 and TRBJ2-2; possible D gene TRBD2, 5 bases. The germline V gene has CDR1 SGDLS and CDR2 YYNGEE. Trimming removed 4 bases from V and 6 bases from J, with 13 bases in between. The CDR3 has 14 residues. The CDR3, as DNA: TGTGCCAGCAGCCCCGGGGTTTCCCCCGGGGAGCTGTTTTTT. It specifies CASSPGVSPGELFF.

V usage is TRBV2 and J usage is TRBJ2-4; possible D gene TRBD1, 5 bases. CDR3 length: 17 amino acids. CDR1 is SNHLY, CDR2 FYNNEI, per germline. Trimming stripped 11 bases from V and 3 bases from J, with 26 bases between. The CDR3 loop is CAPGFFDRKLGKNIQYF. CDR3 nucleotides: TGTGCCCCAGGGTTTTTTGACCGAAAACTGGGCAAAAACATTCAGTACTTC.

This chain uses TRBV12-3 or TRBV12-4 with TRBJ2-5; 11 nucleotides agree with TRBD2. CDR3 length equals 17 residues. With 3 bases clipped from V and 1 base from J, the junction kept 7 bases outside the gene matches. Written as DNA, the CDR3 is TGTGCCAGCAGTTTGTGGCTAGCGGGAGGTACCCAAGAGACCCAGTACTTC. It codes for CASSLWLAGGTQETQYF.

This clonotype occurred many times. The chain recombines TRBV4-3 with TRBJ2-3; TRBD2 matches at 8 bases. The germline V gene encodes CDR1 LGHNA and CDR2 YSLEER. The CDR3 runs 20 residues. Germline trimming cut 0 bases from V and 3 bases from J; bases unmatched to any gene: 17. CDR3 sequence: CASSQDYHPGLGTGTDTQYF. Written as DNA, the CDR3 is TGCGCCAGCAGCCAAGATTATCACCCGGGACTAGGTACGGGGACAGATACGCAGTATTTT.

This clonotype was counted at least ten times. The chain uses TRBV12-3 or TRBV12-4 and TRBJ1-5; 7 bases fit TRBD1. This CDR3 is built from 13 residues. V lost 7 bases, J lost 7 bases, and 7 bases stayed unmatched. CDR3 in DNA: TGTGCCAGCAACAGGGGAGCAGAACAGCCCCAGCATTTT. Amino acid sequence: CASNRGAEQPQHF.

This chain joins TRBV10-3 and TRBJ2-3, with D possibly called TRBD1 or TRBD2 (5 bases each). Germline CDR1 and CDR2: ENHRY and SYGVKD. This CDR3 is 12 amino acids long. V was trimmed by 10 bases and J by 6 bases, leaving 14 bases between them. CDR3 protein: CATRDDWDTQYF. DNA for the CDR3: TGTGCCACCAGGGACGACTGGGATACGCAGTATTTT.